Listed below are T cell receptor beta chains from one sample, sequenced in a study of OX40 agonist ivuxolimab in advanced cancers. The protocol was immunoSEQ multiplex PCR, while the TCRdb copy is restricted to in-frame clones and leaves out a portion. The top ten hold roughly 2.5% of the sample, which has approximately 82,000 clones, approximately 85% seen once. The material sequenced was CD4+ or CD8+ T cells sorted from blood, taken in a trial of the OX40 agonist ivuxolimab. The receptors were sampled from an adult with an advanced solid tumor such as melanoma, head and neck, liver or kidney cancer. CDR3s include the opening cysteine and the closing phenylalanine or tryptophan.

V gene: TRBV20-1; CDR3 length: 11; J gene: TRBJ2-4; CDR3 protein: CSARVEHIQYF
V gene: TRBV4-1; CDR3 length: 14; J gene: TRBJ2-1; CDR3 protein: CASSQSPLAGEQFF
V gene: TRBV6-1; CDR3 length: 12; J gene: TRBJ1-1; CDR3 protein: CASIGQGTEAFF
V gene: TRBV5-1; CDR3 length: 15; J gene: TRBJ1-1; CDR3 protein: CASSAGTPDRVKAFF
V gene: TRBV5-8; CDR3 length: 15; J gene: TRBJ2-1; CDR3 protein: CASRTLVSPPGEQFF
V gene: TRBV19; CDR3 length: 11; J gene: TRBJ2-5; CDR3 protein: CASSTQETQYF
V gene: TRBV28; CDR3 length: 14; J gene: TRBJ1-5; CDR3 protein: CASSGSGGWQPQHF
V gene: TRBV5-1; CDR3 length: 14; J gene: TRBJ2-5; CDR3 protein: CASSITSGVETQYF
V gene: TRBV5-6; CDR3 length: 16; J gene: TRBJ2-7; CDR3 protein: CASSPRGVTGTYEQYF
V gene: TRBV30; CDR3 length: 14; J gene: TRBJ1-5; CDR3 protein: CAWQTGATDQPQHF
V gene: TRBV19; CDR3 length: 16; J gene: TRBJ2-1; CDR3 protein: CASSPPGQGAQGEQFF
V gene: TRBV5-1; CDR3 length: 15; J gene: TRBJ1-2; CDR3 protein: CASSLAGISNYGYTF
V gene: TRBV29-1; CDR3 length: 16; J gene: TRBJ2-3; CDR3 protein: CSETSLTGIGVDTQYF
V gene: TRBV5-1; CDR3 length: 14; J gene: TRBJ1-4; CDR3 protein: CASSFDRVNEKLFF
V gene: TRBV14; CDR3 length: 15; J gene: TRBJ1-6; CDR3 protein: CASSQDVSGNSPLHF
V gene: TRBV5-1; CDR3 length: 16; J gene: TRBJ2-5; CDR3 protein: CASRPGLAGYEETQYF
V gene: TRBV2; CDR3 length: 12; J gene: TRBJ2-2; CDR3 protein: CASSVGSGELFF
V gene: TRBV29-1; CDR3 length: 14; J gene: TRBJ2-5; CDR3 protein: CSVERGGARETQYF
V gene: TRBV2; CDR3 length: 14; J gene: TRBJ1-2; CDR3 protein: CASSDRAAVYGYTF
V gene: TRBV18; CDR3 length: 17; J gene: TRBJ1-1; CDR3 protein: CASSPYLSQSMNTEAFF
V gene: TRBV7-2; CDR3 length: 12; J gene: TRBJ2-1; CDR3 protein: CASSLGQVEQFF
V gene: TRBV5-6; CDR3 length: 13; J gene: TRBJ1-2; CDR3 protein: CASSLGSGYGYTF
V gene: TRBV7-9; CDR3 length: 12; J gene: TRBJ2-2; CDR3 protein: CAAGGSPGELFF
V gene: TRBV11-3; CDR3 length: 15; J gene: TRBJ1-1; CDR3 protein: CASSHFRPSVTEAFF
V gene: TRBV30; CDR3 length: 16; J gene: TRBJ2-2; CDR3 protein: CAWSQRRGGPTGELFF
V gene: TRBV15; CDR3 length: 19; J gene: TRBJ2-3; CDR3 protein: CATSRTGTSGAPSTDTQYF
V gene: TRBV10-3; CDR3 length: 11; J gene: TRBJ2-5; CDR3 protein: CAISEGETQYF
V gene: TRBV6-1; CDR3 length: 18; J gene: TRBJ2-3; CDR3 protein: CASSEGVTSGVSTDTQYF
V gene: TRBV28; CDR3 length: 14; J gene: TRBJ1-5; CDR3 protein: CASSPGQLYQPQHF
V gene: TRBV28; CDR3 length: 15; J gene: TRBJ1-2; CDR3 protein: CASSFSPQGGVGYTF
V gene: TRBV5-4; CDR3 length: 15; J gene: TRBJ1-1; CDR3 protein: CASSLAGGLNTEAFF
V gene: TRBV4-3; CDR3 length: 14; J gene: TRBJ2-7; CDR3 protein: CASSPEGSYYEQYF
V gene: TRBV4-1; CDR3 length: 15; J gene: TRBJ1-2; CDR3 protein: CASSQGQGNNYGYTF
V gene: TRBV7-2; CDR3 length: 13; J gene: TRBJ2-1; CDR3 protein: CASSRQVTDEQFF
V gene: TRBV20-1; CDR3 length: 11; J gene: TRBJ2-5; CDR3 protein: CSARALGTQYF
V gene: TRBV25-1; CDR3 length: 13; J gene: TRBJ1-4; CDR3 protein: CASSGSTNEKLFF
V gene: TRBV5-4; CDR3 length: 16; J gene: TRBJ2-1; CDR3 protein: CASSLDGTGVRNEQFF
V gene: TRBV9; CDR3 length: 15; J gene: TRBJ2-5; CDR3 protein: CASSPAGGPGETQYF
V gene: TRBV28; CDR3 length: 18; J gene: TRBJ2-3; CDR3 protein: CASSLFPDRSDRTDTQYF
V gene: TRBV30; CDR3 length: 14; J gene: TRBJ1-5; CDR3 protein: CAWSVGGPGQPQHF
V gene: TRBV27; CDR3 length: 15; J gene: TRBJ1-5; CDR3 protein: CASRGRGTVGQPQHF
V gene: TRBV5-1; CDR3 length: 15; J gene: TRBJ1-1; CDR3 protein: CASSLAGQGNTEAFF
V gene: TRBV9; CDR3 length: 16; J gene: TRBJ2-5; CDR3 protein: CASSVGAGGPQETQYF
V gene: TRBV19; CDR3 length: 16; J gene: TRBJ2-3; CDR3 protein: CASSPPALAAGDTQYF
V gene: TRBV13; CDR3 length: 12; J gene: TRBJ2-3; CDR3 protein: CASERAPDTQYF
V gene: TRBV19; CDR3 length: 13; J gene: TRBJ2-3; CDR3 protein: CASSIEGSDTQYF
V gene: TRBV7-2; CDR3 length: 16; J gene: TRBJ2-2; CDR3 protein: CASSLLPALNTGELFF
V gene: TRBV5-1; CDR3 length: 15; J gene: TRBJ2-1; CDR3 protein: CASSPDRGRGNEQFF
V gene: TRBV5-6; CDR3 length: 15; J gene: TRBJ2-2; CDR3 protein: CASSSSGHPTGELFF
V gene: TRBV5-1; CDR3 length: 12; J gene: TRBJ2-1; CDR3 protein: CASSLDPNEQFF
V gene: TRBV7-6; CDR3 length: 17; J gene: TRBJ2-3; CDR3 protein: CASSLGSGRASTDTQYF
V gene: TRBV29-1; CDR3 length: 12; J gene: TRBJ1-5; CDR3 protein: CSAQDRGQPQHF
V gene: TRBV7-2; CDR3 length: 14; J gene: TRBJ2-7; CDR3 protein: CASSLEPSTYEQYF